This T cell receptor (beta chain) was captured in a study of blood T cell repertoires in COVID-19. Study-level information: Sites across the United States, Italy and Spain contributed samples from acute and convalescent COVID-19. Sources were T cells, B-cell-depleted T cells, or PBMCs; the material itself was cDNA or gDNA.

CDR1 and CDR2 (germline): MDHEN, SYDVKM. After removal of 6 bases from V and 3 bases from J, the junction contained 3 bases not matched to a gene. This CDR3 contains 13 residues. How the authors handled the data: Amplification of reference gene primers provided the estimated nucleated cell counts. Clones were read by immunoSEQ multiplex PCR, and TCRdb kept only the in-frame ones, dropping some. V, J and clone size are taken as reported in that table, and D and trimming were inferred from the DNA itself. The sample records 110,000 or so clones, 60% to 85% being singletons. Material: peripheral blood. The chain recombines TRBV28 with TRBJ2-5, with TRBD2 matching over 8 bases. This clonotype was sampled from a human donor in a cohort sampled during active or convalescent COVID-19. CDR3 nucleotides: TGTGCCAGCAGCGGGAGGGTTGAAGAGACCCAGTACTTC. This translates into CASSGRVEETQYF. Combining the CDR3 with reference TRBV28 and TRBJ2-5 gives the whole variable domain DVKVTQSSRYLVKRTGEKVFLECVQDMDHENMFWYRQDPGLGLRLIYFSYDVKMKEKGDIPEGYSVSREKKERFSLILESASTNQTSMYLCASSGRVEETQYFGPGTRLLVL.